What follows describes a single TCR beta chain. Its antigen remains undetermined. Base quality data are lacking; no much larger clone is found one base away. The data stem from a study of beta chain features in type 1 diabetes (dated 2018 in TCRdb). Background for the entire study: Mean age, gender distribution, total cell number and subset yield were not different between patients and healthy donors. In the study, TCRB repertoires of sorted circulating CD4+ T cell subsets from recently diagnosed type 1 diabetes patients were compared with those of matched healthy donors. Whereas all 28 donors provided naive and central memory subsets, regulatory and stem cell-like memory subsets were isolated from just 8 patients and roughly eight healthy donors. A total of about 110,000,000 sorted cells were examined across all samples, and a strong correlation was observed between cell number per subset and RNA yield.

A single peripheral blood draw of roughly 0.11 L on average was collected from each donor into heparinised tubes. A BD FACSAria II and a panel including CD45RO, CCR7, CD25, CD127, CD95 and CD27 were used to sort naive, central memory, regulatory and stem cell-like memory CD4+ T cells. Purity was above 95% for every sorted population. PBMCs were isolated right away by Lymphoprep density gradient centrifugation and were stained directly, without culture. Samples were stained and sorted in pairs, with one healthy donor and one patient per experiment, so that batch effects were minimized. As encoded in the germline V gene (reference sequence), CDR1 is MNHNY while CDR2 is SVGAGI. From cysteine to phenylalanine, the CDR3 is 15 amino acids long. CDR3 DNA only is kept here, 45 bases in frame from base 1. Trimming removed 6 bases from V and 6 bases from J; the gene matches leave 11 bases unexplained. The High Capacity cDNA Reverse Transcription Kit was used to reverse transcribe all of the isolated RNA, meaning that expressed TCRB transcripts were what got sequenced. Naive, central memory and regulatory T cell samples underwent deep immunoSEQ sequencing, averaging roughly 3.5 million total reads per sample. Sorted cells were lysed in RLT buffer and RNA was extracted with DNase-treated RNeasy Micro or Mini kits, depending on cell number. Each cell subset was processed separately to prevent cross-contamination, with patient and healthy donor samples processed together. The immunoSEQ multiplex PCR was used to amplify TCRB sequences from cDNA, yielding 87-bp fragments that span the CDR3 region. Amplicons were sequenced on the Illumina HiSeq platform. In the original analysis: Synthetic template baselines were used to correct PCR bias computationally, reads within Hamming distance 2 were collapsed together, and singletons that could not be merged were discarded. Reads were aligned against IMGT so that V, D and J genes, CDR3 length and insertions or deletions at six rearrangement sites could be assigned. Within each subset, clonotype counts were normalized to the number of sorted cells before true diversity and Gini coefficients were calculated with the tcR R package. Repertoire sharing was quantified using the overlap coefficient calculated on TCRB nucleotide sequences. TCRdb took this table from immuneACCESS and kept in-frame rearrangements with V and J called. Such tables lack part of the clones; where checked against another copy, unresolved V genes explain under half of the gap, and the rest is unexplained. Clone size and V and J calls were adopted from that table, with D and trimming inferred from the DNA. The sample yields about 220,000 clones; roughly 10% were counted once. Jointly, the top ten make up 1% to 1.5% of the sample.

Points the paper makes about the study in general: Shorter templates might have been favored by PCR, but patient and control samples were amplified and corrected together, so both groups would have been affected equally by any skew. Because small numbers of individuals were included in the HLA sub-analyses, any influence of HLA type on TCRB rearrangement was left unresolved. Patients with type 1 diabetes made fewer insertions and deleted more nucleotides at VDJ recombination sites, implying thymic rearrangement abnormalities. Naive, central memory and regulatory TCRB repertoires appeared to be more alike among patients than among healthy donors. Because cDNA was sequenced instead of genomic DNA, highly expressing activated cells could be over-represented, though the groups showed no difference in activation or CD3 levels. Type 1 diabetes patients showed a moderate but significant shortening of TCRB CDR3 length in all four CD4+ subsets.

This chain joins TRBV6-6 to TRBJ1-5; 7 central nucleotides agree with TRBD1. Sequencing was carried out using central memory CD4+ T cells from blood. This TCR derives from a man younger than 35 in good health. The CDR3 protein sequence reads: CASRGGQPTGQPQHF. The bases read TGTGCCAGCAGGGGGGGACAGCCAACGGGTCAGCCCCAGCATTTT.